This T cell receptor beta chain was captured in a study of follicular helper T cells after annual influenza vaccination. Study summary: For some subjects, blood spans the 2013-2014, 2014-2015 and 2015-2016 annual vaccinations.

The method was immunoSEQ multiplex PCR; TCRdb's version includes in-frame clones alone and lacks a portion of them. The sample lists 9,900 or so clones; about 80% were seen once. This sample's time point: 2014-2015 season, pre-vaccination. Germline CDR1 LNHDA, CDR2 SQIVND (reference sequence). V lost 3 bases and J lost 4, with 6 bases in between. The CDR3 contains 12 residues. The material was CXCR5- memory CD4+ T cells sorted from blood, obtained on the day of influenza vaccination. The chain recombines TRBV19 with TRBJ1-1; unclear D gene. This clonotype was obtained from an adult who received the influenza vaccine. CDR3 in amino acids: CASSISPTEAFF. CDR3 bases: TGTGCCAGTAGTATCAGTCCCACTGAAGCTTTCTTT.